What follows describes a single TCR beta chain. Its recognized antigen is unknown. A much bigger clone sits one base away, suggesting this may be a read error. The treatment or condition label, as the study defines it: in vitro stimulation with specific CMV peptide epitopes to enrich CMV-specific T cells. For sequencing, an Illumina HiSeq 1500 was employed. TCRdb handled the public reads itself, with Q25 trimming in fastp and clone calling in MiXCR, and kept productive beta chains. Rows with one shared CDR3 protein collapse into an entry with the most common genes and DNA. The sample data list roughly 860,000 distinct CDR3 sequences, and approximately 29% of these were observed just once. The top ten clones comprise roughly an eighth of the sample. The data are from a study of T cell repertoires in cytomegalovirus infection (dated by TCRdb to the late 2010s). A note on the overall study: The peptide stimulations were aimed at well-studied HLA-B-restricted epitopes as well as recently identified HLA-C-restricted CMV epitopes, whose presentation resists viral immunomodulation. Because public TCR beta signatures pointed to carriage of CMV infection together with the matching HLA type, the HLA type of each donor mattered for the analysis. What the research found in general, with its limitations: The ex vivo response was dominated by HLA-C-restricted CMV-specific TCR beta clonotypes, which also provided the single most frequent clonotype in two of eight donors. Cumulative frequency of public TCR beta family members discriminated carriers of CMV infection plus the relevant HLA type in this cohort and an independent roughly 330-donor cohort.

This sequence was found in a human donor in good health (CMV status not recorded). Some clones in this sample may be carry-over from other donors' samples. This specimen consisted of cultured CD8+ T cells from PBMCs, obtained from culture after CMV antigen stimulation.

At the DNA level, the sequence is TGTGCCAGCAGGCAAGGGGGAATAGGCACTGAAGCTTTCTTT. Its translation reads: CASRQGGIGTEAFF. The V and J segments used are TRBV7-8 and TRBJ1-1; the D segment could be TRBD1, given 6 matching bases. V sheds 6 bases and J sheds 4 bases, leaving 15 bases between their ends. CDR1 SGHVS and CDR2 FQNEAQ were looked up in the germline V gene. CDR3 length: 14 amino acids, cysteine to phenylalanine. Only CDR3 DNA is held: 42 bases, read in frame from base 1.